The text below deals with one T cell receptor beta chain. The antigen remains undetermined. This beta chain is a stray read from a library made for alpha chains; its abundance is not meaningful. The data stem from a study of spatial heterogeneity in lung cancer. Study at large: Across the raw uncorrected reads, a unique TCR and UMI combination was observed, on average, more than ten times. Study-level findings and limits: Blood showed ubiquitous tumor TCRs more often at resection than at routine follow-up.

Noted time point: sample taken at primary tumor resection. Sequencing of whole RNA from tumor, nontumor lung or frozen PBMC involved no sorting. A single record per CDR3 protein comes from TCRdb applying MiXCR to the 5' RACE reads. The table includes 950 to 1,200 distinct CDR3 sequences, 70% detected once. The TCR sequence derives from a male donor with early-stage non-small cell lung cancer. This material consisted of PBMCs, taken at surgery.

Here the CDR3 reads CSARDFRRTDTQYF. The CDR3 bases are TGCAGTGCTAGAGATTTTAGGAGAACAGATACGCAGTATTTT. The chain employs TRBV20-1 and TRBJ2-3; D not resolved. Germline V gene lookup returns CDR1 DFQATT and CDR2 SNEGSKA (reference sequence). V lost 0 bases and J lost 3, with 10 bases in between. The CDR3 is 14 amino acids.